Sequencing of this T cell receptor (beta chain) was carried out in a study of T cells in tuberculosis. Sequencing was performed with immunoSEQ multiplex PCR; in TCRdb, only in-frame clones are kept and a portion is missing. In the table there are some 30,000 clones, about 90% of which are singletons. The germline V gene has CDR1 MDHEN and CDR2 SYDVKM. The CDR3 totals 11 residues. V was clipped by 6 bases and J by 7 bases, with 7 bases between them. As to time point: new active TB diagnosis, blood taken before or within 7 days of starting treatment. Sequencing used PBMCs, obtained at tuberculosis diagnosis. J is TRBJ1-5 and V is TRBV28; no clear D gene. This clonotype was obtained from an adult with tuberculosis. CDR3 loop: CASRGEQPQHF. CDR3 DNA sequence: TGTGCCAGCAGAGGAGAACAGCCCCAGCATTTT.